A selection of T cell receptor beta chains follows, all from one sample in a study of T cell responses to AZD1222 COVID-19 vaccine. This table comes from immunoSEQ multiplex PCR, and its TCRdb copy is limited to in-frame clones, with some not included. The repertoire holds 120,000 to 150,000 clones, with roughly 84% as singletons. This specimen consisted of peripheral blood, obtained 28 days after the second AZD1222 dose. The source is an adult who received the AZD1222 COVID-19 vaccine. The CDR3 runs from the conserved cysteine through the conserved F or W. A D gene is named only where the DNA matches it firmly. Some rows have no size entry. The others give once, few or many, or a class for an expanded clone.

DNA: TGCGCCAGCAGAGCCCTGTTTACAGGGAACTATGGCTACACCTTC
CDR3: CASRALFTGNYGYTF
D: -
J: TRBJ1-2
size: once
V: TRBV5-1

DNA: TGTGCCAGCAGCGTAGGAGACTTTGGGCCCTACGAGCAGTACTTC
CDR3: CASSVGDFGPYEQYF
D: -
J: TRBJ2-7
size: once
V: TRBV9

DNA: TGTGCCAGCACCCGGGACCGACGACAGCCCCTCCACTTT
CDR3: CASTRDRRQPLHF
D: -
J: TRBJ1-6
size: -
V: TRBV12-3/TRBV12-4

DNA: TGTGCCAGCAGTTTAGGGGGGGTAGATACGCAGTATTTT
CDR3: CASSLGGVDTQYF
D: -
J: TRBJ2-3
size: -
V: TRBV12-3/TRBV12-4

DNA: TGTGCCAGCAGCTTAAGTGAGGGTTTTAGTGGAAACACCATATATTTT
CDR3: CASSLSEGFSGNTIYF
D: -
J: TRBJ1-3
size: -
V: TRBV11-2

DNA: TGTGCCAGCAGGCATGGGACTAGCATTGGTTCCTACAATGAGCAGTTCTTC
CDR3: CASRHGTSIGSYNEQFF
D: TRBD2
J: TRBJ2-1
size: -
V: TRBV3-1/TRBV3-2

DNA: TGTGCCAGCCGAGGGGGGACTAGCTCCTACGAGCAGTACTTC
CDR3: CASRGGTSSYEQYF
D: TRBD2
J: TRBJ2-7
size: -
V: TRBV7-9

DNA: TGTGCCAGCAGTGGGCCCGTCGCCGGGGAGCTGTTTTTT
CDR3: CASSGPVAGELFF
D: -
J: TRBJ2-2
size: -
V: TRBV27

DNA: TGTGCCAGCAGTTTCTTGAACACTGAAGCTTTCTTT
CDR3: CASSFLNTEAFF
D: -
J: TRBJ1-1
size: -
V: TRBV28

DNA: TGTGCCAGCTCACGGATGGACGGGGAGCTGTTTTTT
CDR3: CASSRMDGELFF
D: -
J: TRBJ2-2
size: -
V: TRBV18